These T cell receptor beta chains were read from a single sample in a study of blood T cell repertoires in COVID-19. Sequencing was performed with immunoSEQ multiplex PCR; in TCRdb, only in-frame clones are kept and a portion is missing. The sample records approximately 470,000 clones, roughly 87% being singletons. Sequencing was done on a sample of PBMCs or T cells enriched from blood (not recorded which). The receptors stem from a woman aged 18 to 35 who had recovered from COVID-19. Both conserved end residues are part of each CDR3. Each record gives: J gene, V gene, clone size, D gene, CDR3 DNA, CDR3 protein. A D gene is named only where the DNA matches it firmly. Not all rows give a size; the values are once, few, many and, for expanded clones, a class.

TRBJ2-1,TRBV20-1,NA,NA,TGCAGTGCTACCCGGAATGAGCAGTTCTTC,CSATRNEQFF
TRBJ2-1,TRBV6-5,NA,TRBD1,TGTGCCAGCAGTTACTGGGACAGGCCGGGTGAGCAGTTCTTC,CASSYWDRPGEQFF
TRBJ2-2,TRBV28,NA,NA,TGTGCCAGCAGTTTATCGGTCACGAACACCGGGGAGCTGTTTTTT,CASSLSVTNTGELFF
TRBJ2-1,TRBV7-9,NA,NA,TGTGCCAGCAGCTCGAGCAAGAGCGCAACCTCCTACAATGAGCAGTTCTTC,CASSSSKSATSYNEQFF
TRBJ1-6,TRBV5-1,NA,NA,TGCGCCAGCAGCTTTGGGGGGGGGATTAATTCACCCCTCCACTTT,CASSFGGGINSPLHF
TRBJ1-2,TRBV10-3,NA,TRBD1,TGTGCCATCAGTGAGTTGCTGGGGACAGGGGGATTGTATGGCTACACCTTC,CAISELLGTGGLYGYTF
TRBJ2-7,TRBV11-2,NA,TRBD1,TGTGCCAGCAGCCTTTCGACAGGGGCAATCACCTACGAGCAGTACTTC,CASSLSTGAITYEQYF
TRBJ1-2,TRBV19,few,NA,TGTGCCAGTACCCCAAAACCGACAGGTGGCTATGGCTACACCTTC,CASTPKPTGGYGYTF
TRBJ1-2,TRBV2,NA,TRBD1,TGTGCCAGCGGGCGGGCAGGGGGCGGTCGCAACGCTTTTGGCTACACCTTC,CASGRAGGGRNAFGYTF
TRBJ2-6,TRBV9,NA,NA,TGTGCCAGCAGCGTTGGCGGACAGCGCCTCTCTGGGGCCAACGTCCTGACTTTC,CASSVGGQRLSGANVLTF
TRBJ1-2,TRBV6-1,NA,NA,TGTGCCAGCAGTGACAGGGGTAGGGCTCTGAGCTATGGCTACACCTTC,CASSDRGRALSYGYTF
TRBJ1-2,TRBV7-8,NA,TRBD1,TGTGCCAGCAGCTATACGACAGGGGGCAACTATGGCTACACCTTC,CASSYTTGGNYGYTF
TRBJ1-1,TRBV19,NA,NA,TGTGCCAGTTCCAGGGTCGTAATGAACACTGAAGCTTTCTTT,CASSRVVMNTEAFF
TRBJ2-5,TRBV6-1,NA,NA,TGTGCCAGCAGTGAGCGGGTCCATGCTAGGGAGACCCAGTACTTC,CASSERVHARETQYF
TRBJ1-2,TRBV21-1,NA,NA,TGTGCCAGCAGCAAAGGGGGCGACAGGGCTAACTATGGCTACACCTTC,CASSKGGDRANYGYTF
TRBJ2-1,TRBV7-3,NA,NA,TGTGCCAGCAGCTTAGGTTTAGCGACTACTTACAATGAGCAGTTCTTC,CASSLGLATTYNEQFF
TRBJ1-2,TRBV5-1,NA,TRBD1,TGCGCCAGCAGCCCCGGGACAGGGGTGAGCTCGGGGGGCTACACCTTC,CASSPGTGVSSGGYTF
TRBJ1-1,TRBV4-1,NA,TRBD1,TGCGCCAGCAGCCGCGGGGACAGGGAACCTACCCCTGAAGCTTTCTTT,CASSRGDREPTPEAFF
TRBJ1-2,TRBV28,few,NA,TGTGCCAGCAGTACTGCTAGCGGGGTCTTTCGGGGCTACACCTTC,CASSTASGVFRGYTF
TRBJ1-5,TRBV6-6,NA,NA,TGTGCCAGCAGTTACTCGACCCAGCGGGCCCAGCATTTT,CASSYSTQRAQHF
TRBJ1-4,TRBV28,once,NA,TGTGCCAGCGGGGGGGGCCCGGATCCTAATGAAAAACTGTTTTTT,CASGGGPDPNEKLFF
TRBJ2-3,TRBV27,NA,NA,TGTGCCAGCAGTTTCCGCCAGATTACAGATACGCAGTATTTT,CASSFRQITDTQYF
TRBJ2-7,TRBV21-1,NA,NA,TGTGCCAGCAGCCGGGACACCCCGTTAACCTACGAGCAGTACTTC,CASSRDTPLTYEQYF
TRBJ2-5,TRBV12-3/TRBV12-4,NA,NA,TGTGCCAGCAGTTTATCGGGGGAAGAGACCCAGTACTTC,CASSLSGEETQYF
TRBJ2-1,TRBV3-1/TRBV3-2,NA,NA,TGTGCCAGCAGCCAAGAGATTCAGGGAAATGAGCAGTTCTTC,CASSQEIQGNEQFF
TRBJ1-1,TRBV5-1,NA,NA,TGCGCCAGCAGCTTGCAGGGCTCGAACACTGAAGCTTTCTTT,CASSLQGSNTEAFF
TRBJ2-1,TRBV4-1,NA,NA,TGCGCCAGCAGCCCCACCCTACGTGAGGGTAATGAGCAGTTCTTC,CASSPTLREGNEQFF
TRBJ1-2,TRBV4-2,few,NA,TGTGCCAGCAGCCAAGGGGGGGACTATGGCTACACCTTC,CASSQGGDYGYTF
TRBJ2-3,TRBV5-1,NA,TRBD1,TGCGCCAGCAGCTTTACAGGGGGTCATAATGCAGATACGCAGTATTTT,CASSFTGGHNADTQYF
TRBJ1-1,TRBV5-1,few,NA,TGCGCCAGCAGCCCCGACAGGTACCACAACACTGAAGCTTTCTTT,CASSPDRYHNTEAFF
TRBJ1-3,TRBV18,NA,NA,TGTGCCAGCTCCTCGGCGGGGGAGAGCGGAAACACCATATATTTT,CASSSAGESGNTIYF
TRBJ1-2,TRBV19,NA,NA,TGTGCCAGTAGTATTCTTTTCCGGGACACCAACTATGGCTACACCTTC,CASSILFRDTNYGYTF
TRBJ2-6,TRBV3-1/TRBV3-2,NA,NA,TGTGCCAGCAGCCAGACAGGTATCGCCAACGTCCTGACTTTC,CASSQTGIANVLTF
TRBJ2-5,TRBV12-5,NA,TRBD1,TGTGCTAGTGGGACAGGGGCTAACCCCAGGGAGACCCAGTACTTC,CASGTGANPRETQYF
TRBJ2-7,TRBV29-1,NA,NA,TGCAGCGTTGAGGGGCAGGAACCGTTCTTAAGCGAGCAGTACTTC,CSVEGQEPFLSEQYF
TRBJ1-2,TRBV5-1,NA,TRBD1,TGCGCCAGCAGCTTGGCCAAGGACAGGGGGTATGGCTACACCTTC,CASSLAKDRGYGYTF
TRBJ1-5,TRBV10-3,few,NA,TGTGCCATCAGTGGGGCAGTCAATCAGCCCCAGCATTTT,CAISGAVNQPQHF
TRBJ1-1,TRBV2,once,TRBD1,TGTGTGGACAGGCAGAACACTGAAGCTTTCTTT,CVDRQNTEAFF
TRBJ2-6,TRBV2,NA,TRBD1,TGTGCCGTCCCCGGGACAGCCGCCTCTGGGGCCAACGTCCTGACTTTC,CAVPGTAASGANVLTF
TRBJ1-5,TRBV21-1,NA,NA,TGTGCCAGCAGCCCTCCGGGTTCCGTACATTTAAGCAATCAGCCCCAGCATTTT,CASSPPGSVHLSNQPQHF
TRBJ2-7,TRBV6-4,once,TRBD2,TGTGCCAGCAGTGCCCTAGCGGGGGGGCGCGAGCAGTACTTC,CASSALAGGREQYF